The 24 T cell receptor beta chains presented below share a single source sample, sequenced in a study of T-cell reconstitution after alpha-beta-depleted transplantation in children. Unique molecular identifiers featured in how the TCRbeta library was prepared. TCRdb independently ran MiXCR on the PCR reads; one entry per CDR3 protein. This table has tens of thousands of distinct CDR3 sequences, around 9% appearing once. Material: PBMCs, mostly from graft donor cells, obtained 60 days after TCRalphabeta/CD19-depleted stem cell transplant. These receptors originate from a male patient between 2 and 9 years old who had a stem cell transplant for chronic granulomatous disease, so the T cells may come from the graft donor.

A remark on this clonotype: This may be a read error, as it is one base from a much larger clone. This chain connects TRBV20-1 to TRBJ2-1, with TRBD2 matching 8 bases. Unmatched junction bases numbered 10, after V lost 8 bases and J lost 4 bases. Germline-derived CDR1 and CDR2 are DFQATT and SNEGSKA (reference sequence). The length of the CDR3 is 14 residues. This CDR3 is CSSIPGTSYNEQFF. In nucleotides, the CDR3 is TGCAGTTCAATTCCCGGGACTAGTTACAATGAGCAGTTCTTC.

In DNA, the CDR3 is TGTGCCAGCTCTGACAGGGAGACCCAGTACTTC. It translates to CASSDRETQYF. The J gene is TRBJ2-5, the V gene TRBV18; a weak D match, TRBD1 (6 bases). The CDR3 has 11 residues. Germline CDR1 and CDR2: KGHSH and LQKENI. Trimming pared 6 bases from V and 5 bases from J, leaving 7 bases between.

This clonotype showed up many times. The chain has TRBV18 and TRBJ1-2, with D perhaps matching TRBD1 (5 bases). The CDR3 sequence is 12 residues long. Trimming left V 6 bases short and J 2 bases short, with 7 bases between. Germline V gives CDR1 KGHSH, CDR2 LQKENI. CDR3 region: CASSRANYGYTF. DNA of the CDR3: TGTGCCAGCTCCAGGGCCAACTATGGCTACACCTTC.

The CDR3 region is CASSLGKGAGNTIYF. DNA for the CDR3: TGCGCCAGCAGCTTGGGTAAAGGGGCTGGAAACACCATATATTTT. The rearrangement links TRBV5-1 to TRBJ1-3; possibly TRBD1 for D (5 bases). Germline values: CDR1 SGHRS, CDR2 YFSETQ. Between the trimmed V and J ends, which lost 0 bases and 2 bases, there was a span of 9 bases. The CDR3 sequence is 15 residues long.

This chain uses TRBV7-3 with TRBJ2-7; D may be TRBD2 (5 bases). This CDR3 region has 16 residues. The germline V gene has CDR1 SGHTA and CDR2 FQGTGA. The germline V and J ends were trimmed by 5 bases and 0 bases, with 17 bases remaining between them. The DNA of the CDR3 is TGTGCCAGCAGCCAATACCGATCAGGAGGCTCCTACGAGCAGTACTTC. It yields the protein CASSQYRSGGSYEQYF.

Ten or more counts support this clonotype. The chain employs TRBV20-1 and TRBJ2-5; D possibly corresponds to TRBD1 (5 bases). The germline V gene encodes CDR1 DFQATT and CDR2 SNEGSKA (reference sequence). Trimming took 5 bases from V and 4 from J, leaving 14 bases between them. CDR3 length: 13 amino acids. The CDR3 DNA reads TGCAGTGCTCCCCAGGGTATAGTAGAGACCCAGTACTTC. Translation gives CSAPQGIVETQYF.

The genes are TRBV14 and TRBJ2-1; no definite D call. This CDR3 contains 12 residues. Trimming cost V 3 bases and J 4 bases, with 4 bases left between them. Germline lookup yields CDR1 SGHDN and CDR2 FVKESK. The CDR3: CASSQWYNEQFF. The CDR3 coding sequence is TGTGCCAGCAGCCAGTGGTACAATGAGCAGTTCTTC.

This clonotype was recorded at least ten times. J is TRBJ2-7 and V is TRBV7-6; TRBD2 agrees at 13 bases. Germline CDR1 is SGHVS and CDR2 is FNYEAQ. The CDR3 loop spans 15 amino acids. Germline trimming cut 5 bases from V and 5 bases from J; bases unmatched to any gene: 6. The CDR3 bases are TGTGCCAGCAGCCGAGGACTAGCGGGAGCTAACGAGCAGTACTTC. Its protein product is CASSRGLAGANEQYF.

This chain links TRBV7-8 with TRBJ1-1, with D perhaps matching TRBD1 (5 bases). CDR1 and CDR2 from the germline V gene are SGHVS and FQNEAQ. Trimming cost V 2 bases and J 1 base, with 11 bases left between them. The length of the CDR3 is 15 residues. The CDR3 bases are TGTGCCAGCAGCTTACGCGGGACGGAGAACACTGAAGCTTTCTTT. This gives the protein CASSLRGTENTEAFF.

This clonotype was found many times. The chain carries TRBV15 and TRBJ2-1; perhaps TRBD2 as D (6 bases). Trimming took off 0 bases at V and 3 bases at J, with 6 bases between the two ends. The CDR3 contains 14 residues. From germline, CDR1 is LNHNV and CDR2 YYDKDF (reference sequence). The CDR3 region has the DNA TGTGCCACCAGCAGAGAGCGGGACTACAATGAGCAGTTCTTC. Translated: CATSRERDYNEQFF.

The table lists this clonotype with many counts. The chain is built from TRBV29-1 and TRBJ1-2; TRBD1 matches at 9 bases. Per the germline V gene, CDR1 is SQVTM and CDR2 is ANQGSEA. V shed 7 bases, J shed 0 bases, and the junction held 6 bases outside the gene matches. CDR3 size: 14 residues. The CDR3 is CSARTGDSNYGYTF. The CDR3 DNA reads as TGCAGCGCCCGGACAGGGGACTCTAACTATGGCTACACCTTC.

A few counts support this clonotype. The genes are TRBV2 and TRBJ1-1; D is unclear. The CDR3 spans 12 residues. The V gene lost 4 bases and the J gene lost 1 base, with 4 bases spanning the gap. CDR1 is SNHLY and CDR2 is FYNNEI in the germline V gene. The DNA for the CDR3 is TGTGCCAGCAGTGTAAGGAACACTGAAGCTTTCTTT. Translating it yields CASSVRNTEAFF.

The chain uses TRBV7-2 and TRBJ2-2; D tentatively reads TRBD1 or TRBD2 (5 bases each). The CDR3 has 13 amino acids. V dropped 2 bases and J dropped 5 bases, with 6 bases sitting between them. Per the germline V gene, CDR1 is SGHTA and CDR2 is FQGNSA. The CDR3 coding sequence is TGTGCCAGCAGCTTATGGGGGACCGGGGAGCTGTTTTTT. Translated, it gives CASSLWGTGELFF.

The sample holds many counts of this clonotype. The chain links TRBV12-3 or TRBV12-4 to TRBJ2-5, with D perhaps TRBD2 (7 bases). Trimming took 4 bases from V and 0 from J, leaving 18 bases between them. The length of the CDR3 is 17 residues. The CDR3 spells CASSSPMRGQYQETQYF. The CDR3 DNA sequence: TGTGCCAGCAGTTCCCCAATGCGGGGGCAGTACCAAGAGACCCAGTACTTC.

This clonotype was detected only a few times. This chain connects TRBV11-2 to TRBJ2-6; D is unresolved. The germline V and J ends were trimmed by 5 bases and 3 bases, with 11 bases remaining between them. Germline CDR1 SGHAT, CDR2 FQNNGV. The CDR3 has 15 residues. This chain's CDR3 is CASSRVGGGANVLTF. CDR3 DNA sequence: TGTGCCAGCAGCCGAGTCGGCGGTGGGGCCAACGTCCTGACTTTC.

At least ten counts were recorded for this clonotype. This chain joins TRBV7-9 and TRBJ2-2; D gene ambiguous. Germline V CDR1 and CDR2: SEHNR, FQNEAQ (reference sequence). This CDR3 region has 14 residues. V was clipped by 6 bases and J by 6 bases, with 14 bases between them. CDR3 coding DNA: TGTGCCAGCAGTCGCTCCGGCGGCGCCGGGGAGCTGTTTTTT. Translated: CASSRSGGAGELFF.

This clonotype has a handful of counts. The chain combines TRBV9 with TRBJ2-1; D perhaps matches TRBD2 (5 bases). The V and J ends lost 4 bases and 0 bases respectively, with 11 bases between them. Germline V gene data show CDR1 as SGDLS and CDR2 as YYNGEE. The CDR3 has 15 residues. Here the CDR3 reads CASSSDLNSYNEQFF. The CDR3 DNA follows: TGTGCCAGCAGCTCGGACTTAAACTCCTACAATGAGCAGTTCTTC.

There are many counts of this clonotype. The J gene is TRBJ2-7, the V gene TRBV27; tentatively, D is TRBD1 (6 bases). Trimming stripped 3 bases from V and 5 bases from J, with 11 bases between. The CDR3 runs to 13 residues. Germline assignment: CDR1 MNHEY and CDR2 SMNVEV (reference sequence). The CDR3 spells CASSFRGFHEQYF. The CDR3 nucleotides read TGTGCCAGCAGTTTTAGGGGGTTCCACGAGCAGTACTTC.

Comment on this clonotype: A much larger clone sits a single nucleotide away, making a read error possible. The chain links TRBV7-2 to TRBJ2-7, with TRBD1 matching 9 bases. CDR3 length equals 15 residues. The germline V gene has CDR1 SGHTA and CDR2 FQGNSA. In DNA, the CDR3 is TGTGCCAGCAGCCCTGGGGGGACAGGGTCCTACGAGCGGTACTTC. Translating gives CASSPGGTGSYERYF. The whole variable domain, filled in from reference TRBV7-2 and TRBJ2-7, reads GAGVSQSPSNKVTEKGKDVELRCDPISGHTALYWYRQSLGQGLEFLIYFQGNSAPDKSGLPSDRFSAERTGGSVSTLTIQRTQQEDSAVYLCASSPGGTGSYERYFGPGTRLTVT.

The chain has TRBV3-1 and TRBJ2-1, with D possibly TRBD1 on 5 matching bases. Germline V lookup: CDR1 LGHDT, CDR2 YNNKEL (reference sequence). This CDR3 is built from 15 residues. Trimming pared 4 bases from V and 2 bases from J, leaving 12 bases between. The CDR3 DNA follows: TGTGCCAGCAGCCCAACAGGCCTTACCTACAATGAGCAGTTCTTC. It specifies CASSPTGLTYNEQFF.

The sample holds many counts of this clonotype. CDR3 sequence reads: CASSFLQGRGETQYF. CDR3 DNA sequence: TGTGCCAGCAGCTTCCTACAGGGACGGGGAGAGACCCAGTACTTC. This chain joins TRBV5-5 and TRBJ2-5, with D maybe TRBD1 (6 bases). Trimming stripped 2 bases from V and 4 bases from J, with 15 bases between. Germline CDR1 SGHKS, CDR2 YYEKEE (reference sequence). This CDR3 comprises 15 residues.

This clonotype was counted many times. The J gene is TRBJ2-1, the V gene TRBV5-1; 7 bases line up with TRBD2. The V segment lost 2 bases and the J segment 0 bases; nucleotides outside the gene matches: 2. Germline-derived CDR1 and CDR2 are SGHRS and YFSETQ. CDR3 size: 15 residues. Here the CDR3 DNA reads TGCGCCAGCAGCTTCGGCGGGAGCTCCTACAATGAGCAGTTCTTC. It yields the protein CASSFGGSSYNEQFF. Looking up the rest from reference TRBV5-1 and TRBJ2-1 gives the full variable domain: KAGVTQTPRYLIKTRGQQVTLSCSPISGHRSVSWYQQTPGQGLQFLFEYFSETQRNKGNFPGRFSGRQFSNSRSEMNVSTLELGDSALYLCASSFGGSSYNEQFFGPGTRLTVL.

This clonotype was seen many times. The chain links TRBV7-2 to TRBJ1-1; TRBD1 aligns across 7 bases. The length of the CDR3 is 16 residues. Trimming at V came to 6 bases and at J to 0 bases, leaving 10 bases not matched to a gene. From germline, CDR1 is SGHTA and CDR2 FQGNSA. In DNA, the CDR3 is TGTGCCAGCAGGCCCGACAGGGCCATCATGAACACTGAAGCTTTCTTT. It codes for CASRPDRAIMNTEAFF. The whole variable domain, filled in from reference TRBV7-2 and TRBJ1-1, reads GAGVSQSPSNKVTEKGKDVELRCDPISGHTALYWYRQSLGQGLEFLIYFQGNSAPDKSGLPSDRFSAERTGGSVSTLTIQRTQQEDSAVYLCASRPDRAIMNTEAFFGQGTRLTVV.

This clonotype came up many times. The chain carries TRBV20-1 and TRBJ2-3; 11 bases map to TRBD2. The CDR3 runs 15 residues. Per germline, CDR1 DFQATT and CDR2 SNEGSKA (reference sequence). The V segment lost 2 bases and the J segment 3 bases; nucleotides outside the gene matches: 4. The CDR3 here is CSARKGLAVTDTQYF. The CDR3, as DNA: TGCAGTGCTAGAAAGGGACTAGCGGTTACAGATACGCAGTATTTT.